This T cell receptor (beta chain) was identified in a study of blood T cell repertoires in COVID-19. Study summary: PBMCs, B-cell-depleted T cells, or T cells provided the cDNA or gDNA that made up the material.

In the original processing: Reference gene primer amplification gave nucleated cell count estimates. Using immunoSEQ multiplex PCR, the repertoire was profiled, and TCRdb retains in-frame clones only, with some absent. For V, J and clone size, that table is used; D and trimming come from the DNA. Altogether fewer than 200,000 clones are present, roughly 90% being singletons, with the ten largest covering around 1.2%. Those enrolled, adults aged about 18 to 89 years, came from 20 to 25 US areas. Each participant's cohort was designated according to participant-reported clinical history. This CDR3 spans 15 amino acids. V was clipped by 0 bases and J by 1 base, with 9 bases between them. Germline CDR1 is SGHDT and CDR2 is YYEEEE.

The source is a human donor with acute COVID-19. The donor label of this sample is uncertain. Sequencing used PBMCs or T cells enriched from blood (not recorded which). The rearrangement joins TRBV5-6 to TRBJ2-3; maybe TRBD1 (5 bases). Here the CDR3 reads CASSLVDSGTDTQYF. CDR3 in DNA: TGTGCCAGCAGCTTGGTTGACAGTGGCACAGATACGCAGTATTTT.